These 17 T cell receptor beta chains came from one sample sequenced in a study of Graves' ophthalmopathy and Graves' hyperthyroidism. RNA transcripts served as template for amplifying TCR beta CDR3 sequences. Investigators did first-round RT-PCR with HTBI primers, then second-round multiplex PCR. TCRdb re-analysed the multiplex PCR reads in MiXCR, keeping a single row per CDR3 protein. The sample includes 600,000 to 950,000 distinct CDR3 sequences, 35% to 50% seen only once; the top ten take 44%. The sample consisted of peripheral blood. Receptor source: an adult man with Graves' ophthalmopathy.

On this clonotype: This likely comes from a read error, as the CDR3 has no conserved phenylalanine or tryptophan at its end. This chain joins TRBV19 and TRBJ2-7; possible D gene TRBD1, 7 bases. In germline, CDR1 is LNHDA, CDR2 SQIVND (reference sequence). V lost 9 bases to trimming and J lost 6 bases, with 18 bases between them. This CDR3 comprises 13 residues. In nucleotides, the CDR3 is TGTGCCAGCAGCTTCGGGACAGCGGGCGAGCAGTACCTC. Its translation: CASSFGTAGEQYL.

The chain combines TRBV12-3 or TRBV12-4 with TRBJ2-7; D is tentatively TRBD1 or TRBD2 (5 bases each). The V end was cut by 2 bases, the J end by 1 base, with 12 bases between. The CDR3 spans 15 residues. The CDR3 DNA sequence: TGTGCCAGCAGTTTAAGAGGGGAAGGATCCTACGAGCAGTACTTC. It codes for CASSLRGEGSYEQYF.

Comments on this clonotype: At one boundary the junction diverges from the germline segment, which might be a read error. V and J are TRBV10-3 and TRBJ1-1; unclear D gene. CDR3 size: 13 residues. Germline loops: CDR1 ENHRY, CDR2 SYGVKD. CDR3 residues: CASSSGRNTEAFF. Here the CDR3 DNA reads TGTGCCAGCAGTTCAGGCCGAAACACTGAAGCTTTCTTT.

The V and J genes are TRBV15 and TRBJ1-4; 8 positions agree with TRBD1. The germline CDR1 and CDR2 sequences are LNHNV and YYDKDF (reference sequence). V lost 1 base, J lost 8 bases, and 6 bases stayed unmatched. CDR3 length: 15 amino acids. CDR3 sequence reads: CATSRGTGSDEKLFF. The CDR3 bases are TGTGCCACCAGCAGAGGGACAGGGTCGGACGAAAAACTGTTTTTT.

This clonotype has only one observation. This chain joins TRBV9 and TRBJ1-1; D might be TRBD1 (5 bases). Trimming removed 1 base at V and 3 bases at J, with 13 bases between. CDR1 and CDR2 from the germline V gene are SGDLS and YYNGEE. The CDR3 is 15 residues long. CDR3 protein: CASSVTREGHTEAFF. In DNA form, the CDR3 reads TGTGCCAGCAGCGTAACCAGGGAAGGGCACACTGAAGCTTTCTTT.

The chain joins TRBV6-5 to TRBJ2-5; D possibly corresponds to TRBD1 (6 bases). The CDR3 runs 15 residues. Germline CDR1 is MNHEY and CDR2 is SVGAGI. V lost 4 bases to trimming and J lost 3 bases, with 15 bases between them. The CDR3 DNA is TGTGCCAGCAGTTCCTACCGGGACACTGAAGAGACCCAGTACTTC. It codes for CASSSYRDTEETQYF.

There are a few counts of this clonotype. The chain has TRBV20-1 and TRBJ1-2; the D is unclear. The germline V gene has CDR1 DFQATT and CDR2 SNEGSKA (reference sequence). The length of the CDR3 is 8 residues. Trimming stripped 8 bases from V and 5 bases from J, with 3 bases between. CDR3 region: CSNYGYTF. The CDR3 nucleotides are TGCAGTAATTATGGCTACACCTTC.

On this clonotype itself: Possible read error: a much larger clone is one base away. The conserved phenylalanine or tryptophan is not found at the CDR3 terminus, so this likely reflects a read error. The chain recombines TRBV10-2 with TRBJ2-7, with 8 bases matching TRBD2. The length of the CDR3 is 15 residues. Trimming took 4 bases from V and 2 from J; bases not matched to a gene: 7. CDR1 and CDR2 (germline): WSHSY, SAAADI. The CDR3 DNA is TGCGCCAGCAGTGGAAGAGCGGGAGTGACCTACGAGCAGTACCTC. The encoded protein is CASSGRAGVTYEQYL.

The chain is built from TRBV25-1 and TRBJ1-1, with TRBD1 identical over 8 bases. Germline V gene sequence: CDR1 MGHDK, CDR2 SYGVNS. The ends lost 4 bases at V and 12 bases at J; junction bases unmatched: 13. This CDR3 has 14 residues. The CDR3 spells CASSARTGSGKSFF. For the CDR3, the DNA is TGTGCCAGCAGTGCGCGGACAGGGTCCGGGAAATCTTTCTTT.

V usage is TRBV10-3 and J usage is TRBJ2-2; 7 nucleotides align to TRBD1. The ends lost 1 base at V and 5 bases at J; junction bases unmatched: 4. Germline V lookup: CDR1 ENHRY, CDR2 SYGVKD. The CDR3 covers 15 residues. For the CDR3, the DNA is TGTGCCATCAGTGAGTTGGGGACAGCTACCGGGGAGCTGTTTTTT. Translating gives CAISELGTATGELFF.

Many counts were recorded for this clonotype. The CDR3 protein is CASSGAGSNQPQHF. The CDR3, as DNA: TGTGCCAGCAGTGGCGCAGGGTCTAATCAGCCCCAGCATTTT. This chain joins TRBV6-6 and TRBJ1-5; D is possibly TRBD1 (5 bases). There are 14 residues in the CDR3. V shed 5 bases and J shed 4 bases, with 12 bases lying between them. In germline, CDR1 is MNHNY, CDR2 SVGAGI (reference sequence).

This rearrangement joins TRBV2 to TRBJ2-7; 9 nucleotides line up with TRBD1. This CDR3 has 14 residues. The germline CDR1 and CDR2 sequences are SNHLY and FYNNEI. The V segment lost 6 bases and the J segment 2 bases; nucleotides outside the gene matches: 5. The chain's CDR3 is CASSGTGIAYEQYF. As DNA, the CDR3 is TGTGCCAGCAGCGGGACAGGGATCGCCTACGAGCAGTACTTC.

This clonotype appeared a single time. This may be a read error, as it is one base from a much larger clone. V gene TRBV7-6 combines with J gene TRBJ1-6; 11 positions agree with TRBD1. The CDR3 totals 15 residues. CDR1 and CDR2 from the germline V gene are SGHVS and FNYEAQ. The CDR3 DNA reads TGTGCCGGCAGCCCCGGGACAGGGGGTGGCTCACCCCTCCACTTT. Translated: CAGSPGTGGGSPLHF.

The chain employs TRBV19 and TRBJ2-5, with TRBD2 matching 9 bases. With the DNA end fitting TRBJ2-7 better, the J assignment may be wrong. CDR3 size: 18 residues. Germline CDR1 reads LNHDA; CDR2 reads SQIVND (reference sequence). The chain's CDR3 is CASSSTAGGDSFSYEQYF. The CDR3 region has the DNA TGTGCCAGTAGTTCCACGGCGGGGGGGGACTCCTTCTCCTACGAGCAGTACTTC.

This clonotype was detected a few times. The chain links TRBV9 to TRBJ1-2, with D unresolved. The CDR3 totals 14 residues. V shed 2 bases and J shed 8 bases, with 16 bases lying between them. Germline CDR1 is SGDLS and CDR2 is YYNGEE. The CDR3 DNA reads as TGTGCCAGCAGCGTCACGACCGATCCAACGGGCTACACCTTC. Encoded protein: CASSVTTDPTGYTF.

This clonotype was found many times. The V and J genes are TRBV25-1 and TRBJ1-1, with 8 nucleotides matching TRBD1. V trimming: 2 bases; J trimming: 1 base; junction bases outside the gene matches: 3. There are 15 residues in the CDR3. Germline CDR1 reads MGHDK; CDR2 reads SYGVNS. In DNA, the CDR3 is TGTGCCAGCAGTGAAGGGGACAGGCGGAACACTGAAGCTTTCTTT. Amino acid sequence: CASSEGDRRNTEAFF. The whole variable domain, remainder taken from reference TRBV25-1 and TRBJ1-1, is EADIYQTPRYLVIGTGKKITLECSQTMGHDKMYWYQQDPGMELHLIHYSYGVNSTEKGDLSSESTVSRIRTEHFPLTLESARPSHTSQYLCASSEGDRRNTEAFFGQGTRLTVV.

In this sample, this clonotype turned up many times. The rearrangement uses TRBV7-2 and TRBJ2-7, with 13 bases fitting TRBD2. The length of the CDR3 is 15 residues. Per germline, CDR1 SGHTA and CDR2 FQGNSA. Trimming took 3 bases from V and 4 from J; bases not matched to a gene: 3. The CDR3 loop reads CASSLGLAGSYEQYF. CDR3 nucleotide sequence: TGTGCCAGCAGCTTGGGACTAGCGGGGTCTTACGAGCAGTACTTC.